The 5 T cell receptor beta chains below come from one sample, sequenced in a study of cytomegalovirus exposure and HLA in healthy donors. It was with 60 Vbeta and 13 Jbeta primers that the PCR ran. The method was immunoSEQ multiplex PCR; TCRdb's version includes in-frame clones alone and lacks a portion of them. The repertoire holds 99,000 or so clones, with nearly 15% as singletons. Sequences were obtained from PBMCs. Receptors originate from a female donor in good health and CMV-seronegative.

The rearrangement joins TRBV4-2 to TRBJ2-3; D is possibly TRBD2 (5 bases). Germline CDR1 reads LGHNA; CDR2 reads YNFKEQ. This CDR3 spans 17 amino acids. Trimming took 0 bases from V and 3 from J, leaving 16 bases between them. The CDR3 loop is CASSQELRRAHTDTQYF. DNA for the CDR3: TGTGCCAGCAGCCAAGAGTTACGGCGGGCCCATACAGATACGCAGTATTTT.

J is TRBJ1-1 and V is TRBV9; no clear D gene. Germline values: CDR1 SGDLS, CDR2 YYNGEE. V was pared by 7 bases and J by 6 bases, with 10 bases between. CDR3 length equals 11 residues. The CDR3 coding sequence is TGTGCCAGCGGGCAGCCTTCTGAAGCTTTCTTT. This encodes CASGQPSEAFF. Complete variable domain (other parts from reference TRBV9 and TRBJ1-1): DSGVTQTPKHLITATGQRVTLRCSPRSGDLSVYWYQQSLDQGLQFLIQYYNGEERAKGNILERFSAQQFPDLHSELNLSSLELGDSALYFCASGQPSEAFFGQGTRLTVV.

The chain carries TRBV4-1 and TRBJ2-7, with D possibly TRBD2 on 6 matching bases. This CDR3 contains 15 residues. CDR1 is MGHRA and CDR2 is YSYEKL in the germline V gene. Trimming took off 0 bases at V and 2 bases at J, with 11 bases between the two ends. The CDR3 nucleotides read TGCGCCAGCAGCCAAGATAGTAGCGGAGCCTACGAGCAGTACTTC. Its translation is CASSQDSSGAYEQYF.

The DNA of the CDR3 is TGTGCCAGCAGCCCACAATCGGGACAGAACTATGGCTACACCTTC. It encodes CASSPQSGQNYGYTF. This chain joins TRBV7-2 and TRBJ1-2, with 7 bases that match TRBD1. The CDR3 sequence is 15 residues long. From germline, CDR1 is SGHTA and CDR2 FQGNSA. V trimming: 5 bases; J trimming: 2 bases; junction bases outside the gene matches: 8.

This sequence joins TRBV6-5 and TRBJ2-5; 7 bases are shared with TRBD2. V was pared by 7 bases and J by 5 bases, with 10 bases of the junction left unmatched. The CDR3 consists of 14 residues. Germline CDR1 reads MNHEY; CDR2 reads SVGAGI. The CDR3 region has the DNA TGTGCCAGCACCCGCGGGGGTCCGGGGGAGACCCAGTACTTC. Protein product: CASTRGGPGETQYF.